The 25 T cell receptor beta chains in this list originate from one sample, sequenced in a study of T cells expressing NK-cell markers (dated by TCRdb to 2018 to 2021). Library construction relied on 5' RACE. TCRdb lists the instrument as Illumina HiSeq 2000. After reprocessing by TCRdb, each CDR3 protein sequence is one entry, and no DNA is given. The record for this sample contains 150,000 to 160,000 distinct CDR3 sequences. Around a third of the sample is held by the ten biggest clonotypes. The sample comprised blood T cells: a sorted CD56 or NKG2C T cell subset, CD4+ or CD8+ T cells, or bulk PBMC T cells (not recorded which). The receptors were gathered from a woman aged 50 to 65 in good health. Donor details come from another sample of the same person, matched by shared clones.

This rearrangement joins TRBV15 to TRBJ2-1. CDR3 size: 15 residues. Germline V gene lookup returns CDR1 LNHNV and CDR2 YYDKDF (reference sequence). CDR3 amino acids: CATSSGGSSYNEQFF.

This chain links TRBV27 with TRBJ2-7; TCRdb calls TRBD1, which cannot be checked without DNA. The CDR3 has 16 amino acids. Germline CDR1 is MNHEY and CDR2 is SMNVEV (reference sequence). The CDR3 reads CASSSRWDKVTYEQYF.

The V and J genes are TRBV7-2 and TRBJ2-7; TCRdb calls TRBD2, which cannot be checked without DNA. This CDR3 is built from 15 residues. The germline CDR1 and CDR2 sequences are SGHTA and FQGNSA. The CDR3 reads CASSLVSSGSYEQYF.

The J gene is TRBJ1-2, the V gene TRBV6-5. Germline loops: CDR1 MNHEY, CDR2 SVGAGI. This CDR3 has 13 residues. The CDR3 region is CASSYSNVGGYTF.

This chain uses TRBV20-1 with TRBJ2-1. The CDR3 loop spans 14 amino acids. Germline lookup yields CDR1 DFQATT and CDR2 SNEGSKA (reference sequence). CDR3 protein: CSAPKREGLQEQFF.

The rearrangement links TRBV6-4 to TRBJ2-6; TCRdb gives TRBD1 as the D gene, but with no DNA this cannot be confirmed. The germline gives CDR1 MRHNA, CDR2 SNTAGT. CDR3 size: 16 residues. CDR3 in amino acids: CASSPRDSSGANVLTF.

The rearrangement joins TRBV7-2 to TRBJ2-2. The CDR3 spans 13 residues. The germline gives CDR1 SGHTA, CDR2 FQGNSA. The CDR3 loop is CASSSVGTGELFF.

The chain joins TRBV7-9 to TRBJ1-4. Germline CDR1 and CDR2: SEHNR and FQNEAQ (reference sequence). The length of the CDR3 is 15 residues. CDR3 in amino acids: CASSLVGDLNEKLFF.

The V and J genes are TRBV7-6 and TRBJ2-1; TCRdb names TRBD1, which stays unverified in the absence of DNA. The CDR3 is 16 amino acids. Germline loops: CDR1 SGHVS, CDR2 FNYEAQ. CDR3 in amino acids: CASSLFPGDSYNEQFF.

The rearrangement joins TRBV3-1 to TRBJ2-1; TCRdb proposes TRBD2, but this gene call is untestable without DNA. The CDR3 totals 17 residues. CDR1 LGHDT and CDR2 YNNKEL come from the germline V gene (reference sequence). The CDR3 protein is CASSHALAGVSYNEQFF.

V is TRBV7-9 and J is TRBJ2-2. CDR1 SEHNR and CDR2 FQNEAQ come from the germline V gene (reference sequence). This CDR3 has 15 amino acids. CDR3 residues: CASSLLGMGDGELFF.

The rearrangement uses TRBV4-1 and TRBJ2-1; TCRdb selects TRBD1, and the lack of DNA leaves this call unchecked. The germline CDR1 and CDR2 sequences are MGHRA and YSYEKL. The CDR3 contains 12 residues. The CDR3 sequence: CASSRDWDEQFF.

The genes are TRBV10-2 and TRBJ2-2; TCRdb outputs TRBD1, but without DNA this stays unchecked. Germline V lookup: CDR1 WSHSY, CDR2 SAAADI. This CDR3 spans 13 amino acids. The CDR3 here is CAFEGGDTGELFF.

This chain joins TRBV27 and TRBJ2-3; as DNA is missing, the TRBD1 call by TCRdb cannot be tested. In germline, CDR1 is MNHEY, CDR2 SMNVEV (reference sequence). The CDR3 length is 12 residues. The CDR3 loop reads CASAGAEDTQYF.

The V call is TRBV4-1, the J call TRBJ2-7; absent DNA, TCRdb's TRBD1 call cannot be checked. The CDR3 length is 18 residues. The V gene's germline CDR1 is MGHRA and CDR2 YSYEKL. This chain's CDR3 is CASSQGPKLQGTLYEQYF.

The chain uses TRBV12-3 or TRBV12-4 and TRBJ2-1. CDR3 length equals 13 residues. The CDR3 region is CASGPSWDNEQFF.

The chain joins TRBV11-3 to TRBJ2-7; TCRdb names TRBD1, which stays unverified in the absence of DNA. CDR1 and CDR2 from the germline V gene are SGHNT and YENEEA. This CDR3 spans 14 amino acids. CDR3 residues: CASSLYRSLNEQYF.

This chain uses TRBV7-9 with TRBJ2-5; the D gene TCRdb calls, TRBD2, cannot be checked with no DNA. This CDR3 has 15 residues. Looked up from germline, CDR1 is SEHNR and CDR2 is FQNEAQ (reference sequence). This CDR3 is CASSLAVRERETQYF.

J is TRBJ2-5 and V is TRBV28; without DNA, the TCRdb call of TRBD1 cannot be checked. Germline CDR1 reads MDHEN; CDR2 reads SYDVKM. The CDR3 totals 17 residues. The chain's CDR3 is CASSLSWTGGRRETQYF.

The chain has TRBV30 and TRBJ2-7; TCRdb selects TRBD2, and the lack of DNA leaves this call unchecked. CDR3 size: 15 residues. The germline CDR1 and CDR2 sequences are GTSNPN and SVGIG (reference sequence). CDR3 protein: CGLKPSGSAPHEQYF.

The chain couples TRBV7-9 to TRBJ1-1. Germline assignment: CDR1 SEHNR and CDR2 FQNEAQ (reference sequence). CDR3 length: 15 amino acids. Here the CDR3 reads CASSPREGRPVGAFF.

The chain links TRBV4-1 to TRBJ2-1; TCRdb indicates TRBD1, and absent DNA this call remains unverified. The CDR3 consists of 17 residues. Looked up from germline, CDR1 is MGHRA and CDR2 is YSYEKL. Here the CDR3 reads CASSQIYSPRSYNEQFF.

The chain links TRBV4-1 to TRBJ2-1; TCRdb indicates TRBD1, and absent DNA this call remains unverified. The CDR3 consists of 16 residues. The germline CDR1 and CDR2 sequences are MGHRA and YSYEKL. The CDR3 sequence is CASSQEGGGFYNEQFF.

The chain combines TRBV29-1 with TRBJ2-1; the D gene TCRdb calls, TRBD2, cannot be checked with no DNA. Germline V gene lookup returns CDR1 SQVTM and CDR2 ANQGSEA. This CDR3 spans 13 amino acids. The chain's CDR3 is CSVSNGSYNEQFF.

The J gene is TRBJ2-2, the V gene TRBV11-3; TCRdb outputs TRBD2, but without DNA this stays unchecked. CDR1 is SGHNT and CDR2 is YENEEA in the germline V gene. This CDR3 spans 15 amino acids. CDR3 amino acids: CASSSPTSGAGELFF. Together with reference TRBV11-3 and TRBJ2-2, the CDR3 gives the full variable domain: EAGVVQSPRYKIIEKKQPVAFWCNPISGHNTLYWYLQNLGQGPELLIRYENEEAVDDSQLPKDRFSAERLKGVDSTLKIQPAELGDSAVYLCASSSPTSGAGELFFGEGSRLTVL.